Each of the 6 T cell receptor beta chains below was sequenced from the same sample in a study of blood T cell repertoires in COVID-19. Produced via immunoSEQ multiplex PCR; TCRdb's table is partial and in-frame only. The sample yields around 200,000 clones, about 80% seen once. Material for sequencing was peripheral blood. Source of these receptors: a middle-aged woman with active or convalescent COVID-19.

This clone is a singleton in its sample. The rearrangement links TRBV19 to TRBJ2-7, with 8 bases identical to TRBD1. Germline CDR1 reads LNHDA; CDR2 reads SQIVND (reference sequence). After removal of 5 bases from V and 6 bases from J, the junction contained 9 bases not matched to a gene. This CDR3 comprises 14 residues. CDR3 in DNA: TGTGCCAGTAGTTCAGGGGGCGCAGGTGGCGAGCAGTACTTC. Translating it yields CASSSGGAGGEQYF. Full variable domain (missing parts from reference TRBV19 and TRBJ2-7): DGGITQSPKYLFRKEGQNVTLSCEQNLNHDAMYWYRQDPGQGLRLIYYSQIVNDFQKGDIAEGYSVSREKKESFPLTVTSAQKNPTAFYLCASSSGGAGGEQYFGPGTRLTVT.

The rearrangement links TRBV7-9 to TRBJ1-1; D unresolved. The CDR3 covers 14 residues. CDR1 SEHNR and CDR2 FQNEAQ come from the germline V gene (reference sequence). The V and J ends lost 5 bases and 5 bases respectively, with 15 bases between them. The CDR3 DNA follows: TGTGCCAGCAGCGACGGGGTGGGGAATACTGAAGCTTTCTTT. It yields the protein CASSDGVGNTEAFF.

The CDR3 sequence is CASRLREGLDTQYF. The CDR3 DNA is TGTGCCAGCAGGTTGCGGGAGGGGTTAGATACGCAGTATTTT. The chain links TRBV11-3 to TRBJ2-3; 9 bases are shared with TRBD2. Germline CDR1 SGHNT, CDR2 YENEEA. This CDR3 has 14 amino acids. The junction had 6 bases not matched to a gene; V was cut back by 6 bases and J by 5 bases.

This rearrangement joins TRBV18 to TRBJ2-2; a possible D gene is TRBD2 (6 bases). V was cut by 2 bases and J by 0 bases, with 10 bases left in between. This CDR3 is 16 amino acids long. The V gene's germline CDR1 is KGHSH and CDR2 LQKENI. The CDR3 DNA reads as TGTGCCAGCTCACCAGGGAGCGGGCCGAACACCGGGGAGCTGTTTTTT. Its translation: CASSPGSGPNTGELFF.

The rearrangement links TRBV2 to TRBJ1-2; D might be TRBD1 (5 bases). The germline CDR1 and CDR2 sequences are SNHLY and FYNNEI. CDR3 size: 12 residues. V lost 4 bases, J lost 5 bases, and 8 bases lay in between. CDR3 in amino acids: CASSVDRYGYTF. The CDR3 DNA reads TGTGCCAGCAGTGTAGACAGATATGGCTACACCTTC.

The V gene is TRBV9, the J gene TRBJ1-1; D might be TRBD1 (6 bases). The CDR3 is 16 residues long. CDR1 and CDR2 (germline): SGDLS, YYNGEE. V was clipped by 3 bases and J by 0 bases, with 15 bases between them. The CDR3 region has the DNA TGTGCCAGCAGCGCAGCCGAAGACAGGTTGAACACTGAAGCTTTCTTT. Encoded protein: CASSAAEDRLNTEAFF.